One and the same sample provided the 10 T cell receptor beta chains below, sequenced in a study of T cell responses to AZD1222 COVID-19 vaccine. This table comes from immunoSEQ multiplex PCR, and its TCRdb copy is limited to in-frame clones, with some not included. The data show 45,000 to 60,000 clones, approximately 80% seen once. Material: peripheral blood, obtained on day 0 of AZD1222 vaccination. These receptors were obtained from an adult in good health.

This clone was found a few times. The rearrangement joins TRBV6-5 to TRBJ2-1; D possibly corresponds to TRBD2 (5 bases). The length of the CDR3 is 13 residues. The V gene's germline CDR1 is MNHEY and CDR2 SVGAGI. The CDR3 DNA reads as TGTGTCTCCTCCTTGTACCGGGGATATGAGCAGTTCTTC. The encoded protein is CVSSLYRGYEQFF.

The chain links TRBV3-1 (or the pseudogene TRBV3-2) to TRBJ2-5; 7 bases match TRBD2. This CDR3 contains 14 residues. CDR1 is LGHDT, CDR2 YNNKEL, per germline (reference sequence). V was pared by 1 base and J by 5 bases, with 4 bases of the junction left unmatched. The CDR3, as DNA: TGTGCCAGCAGCCAAGCGACCGGGGGGGAGACCCAGTACTTC. Its translation is CASSQATGGETQYF.

The chain joins TRBV27 to TRBJ2-7, with D perhaps being TRBD1 or TRBD2 (5 bases each). Germline CDR1 and CDR2: MNHEY and SMNVEV (reference sequence). Between the trimmed V and J ends, which lost 8 bases and 2 bases, there was a span of 19 bases. The CDR3 runs 15 residues. Written as DNA, the CDR3 is TGTGCCAGCTCCCTATACGGGACCGCAACCTACGAGCAGTACTTC. Protein: CASSLYGTATYEQYF.

The V gene is TRBV7-9, the J gene TRBJ1-1; D remains ambiguous. CDR1 is SEHNR, CDR2 FQNEAQ, per germline (reference sequence). Trimming stripped 7 bases from V and 0 bases from J, with 6 bases between. This CDR3 spans 12 amino acids. The CDR3 is CASNIMNTEAFF. CDR3 in DNA: TGTGCCAGCAACATTATGAACACTGAAGCTTTCTTT.

The chain couples TRBV18 to TRBJ2-1; D gene ambiguous. Per the germline V gene, CDR1 is KGHSH and CDR2 is LQKENI. The CDR3 is 15 residues long. Trimming removed 2 bases at V and 0 bases at J, with 8 bases between. The CDR3 region has the DNA TGTGCCAGCTCACCAATCGCTAGCTCCTACAATGAGCAGTTCTTC. Protein: CASSPIASSYNEQFF.

There are a few counts of this clone. The chain joins TRBV2 to TRBJ1-2; possibly TRBD1 for D (6 bases). Trimming took 7 bases from V and 2 from J, leaving 11 bases between them. This CDR3 comprises 13 residues. Germline assignment: CDR1 SNHLY and CDR2 FYNNEI. The CDR3 coding sequence is TGTGCCAGCACGGCGGACAGAAACTATGGCTACACCTTC. Its translation: CASTADRNYGYTF.

The chain carries TRBV5-1 and TRBJ2-1, with 9 nucleotides matching TRBD2. Trimming cost V 5 bases and J 10 bases; bases outside gene matches: 10. This CDR3 has 14 residues. The V gene's germline CDR1 is SGHRS and CDR2 YFSETQ. This CDR3 is CASRAGTSFGEQFF. As DNA, the CDR3 is TGCGCCAGCAGAGCCGGGACTAGCTTCGGGGAGCAGTTCTTC.

V is TRBV21-1 and J is TRBJ1-3; TRBD1 is the table's D call, not checked against the DNA. TRBV21-1 is designated a pseudogene. The CDR3 contains 16 residues. Here the CDR3 reads CASSTHGTGVGNTIYF. The CDR3 region has the DNA TGTGCCAGCAGCACCCACGGTACAGGGGTAGGAAACACCATATATTTT.

The chain joins TRBV7-2 to TRBJ1-5, with unresolved D. The V gene's germline CDR1 is SGHTA and CDR2 FQGNSA. With 4 bases removed from V and 0 bases from J, the gap between germline ends came to 7 bases. The CDR3 consists of 14 residues. This chain's CDR3 is CASSSMNSNQPQHF. The CDR3 DNA reads as TGTGCCAGCAGCTCAATGAATAGCAATCAGCCCCAGCATTTT.

The rearrangement uses TRBV5-4 and TRBJ2-1; D unresolved. This CDR3 is built from 17 residues. Between the trimmed V and J ends, which lost 0 bases and 3 bases, there was a span of 16 bases. CDR1 SGHNT and CDR2 YYREEE come from the germline V gene (reference sequence). The CDR3 loop is CASSLAGPGRSYNEQFF. In DNA, the CDR3 is TGTGCCAGCAGCTTGGCGGGCCCGGGTCGCAGCTACAATGAGCAGTTCTTC.